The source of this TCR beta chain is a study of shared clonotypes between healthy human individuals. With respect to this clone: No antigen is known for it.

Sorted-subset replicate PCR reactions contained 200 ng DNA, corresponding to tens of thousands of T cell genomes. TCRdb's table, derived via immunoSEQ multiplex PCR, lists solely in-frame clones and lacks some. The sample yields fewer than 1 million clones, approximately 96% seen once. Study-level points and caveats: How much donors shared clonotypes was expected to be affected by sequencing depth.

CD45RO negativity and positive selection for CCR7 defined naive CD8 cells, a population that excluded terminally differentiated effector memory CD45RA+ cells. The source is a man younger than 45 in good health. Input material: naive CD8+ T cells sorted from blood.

CDR3 coding DNA: TGCAGCGGTCTGGGGGCTCTGAGCGCTGAAGCTTTCTTT. It translates to CSGLGALSAEAFF. The genes are TRBV29-1 and TRBJ1-1; a possible D gene is TRBD1 (6 bases). CDR3 length: 13 amino acids. V was pared by 7 bases and J by 6 bases, with 18 bases between. Germline-derived CDR1 and CDR2 are SQVTM and ANQGSEA.